One and the same sample provided the 9 T cell receptor beta chains below, sequenced in a study of technical replicates of blood from four donors (dated by TCRdb to 2016 to 2017). Library preparation was by the immunoSEQ multiplex PCR assay. Sourced from immuneACCESS, this table was stored by TCRdb with only in-frame sequences that have V and J called. A share of the clones is absent; for the studies checked, an unresolved V gene accounts for under half, and the remainder has no known explanation. Across this sample there are tens of thousands of clones, with 95% to 99% seen only once. Together, the top ten hold roughly 0.2% of the sample. The sequencing sample was made of T cells isolated from PBMCs. Source of these receptors: a human donor in good health.

The rearrangement joins TRBV7-6 to TRBJ2-1, with 12 bases aligning to TRBD2. The CDR3 loop spans 17 amino acids. Germline lookup yields CDR1 SGHVS and CDR2 FNYEAQ. Unmatched junction bases numbered 8, after V lost 4 bases and J lost 4 bases. CDR3: CASSYRTSGDIYNEQFF. CDR3 DNA sequence: TGTGCCAGCAGCTACCGGACTAGCGGGGACATATACAATGAGCAGTTCTTC.

The genes are TRBV4-1 and TRBJ2-7; TRBD2 agrees at 10 bases. The CDR3 covers 17 residues. V trimming: 4 bases; J trimming: 4 bases; junction bases outside the gene matches: 13. CDR1 and CDR2 from the germline V gene are MGHRA and YSYEKL. The CDR3 coding sequence is TGCGCCAGCAGCCCGGGGGGAGGTAGCGGGAGGTATTACGAGCAGTACTTC. Translation gives CASSPGGGSGRYYEQYF.

The chain has TRBV7-2 and TRBJ1-2; D is possibly TRBD1 (5 bases). Looked up from germline, CDR1 is SGHTA and CDR2 is FQGNSA. CDR3 length: 14 amino acids. The V end lost 1 base, the J end lost 4 bases, and 10 bases lay between the germline ends. The CDR3 nucleotides read TGTGCCAGCAGCTTAGGTCTCGGGGGCTATGGCTACACCTTC. The encoded protein is CASSLGLGGYGYTF.

This rearrangement joins TRBV5-6 to TRBJ2-7; D call uncertain. The CDR3 length is 14 residues. The V and J ends lost 2 bases and 3 bases respectively, with 12 bases between them. CDR1 is SGHDT, CDR2 YYEEEE, per germline. The CDR3 coding sequence is TGTGCCAGCAGCTTCTACGACCTAGACTACGAGCAGTACTTC. Translating it yields CASSFYDLDYEQYF.

This chain joins TRBV30 and TRBJ2-7, with TRBD1 matching over 7 bases. Germline V gives CDR1 GTSNPN, CDR2 SVGIG (reference sequence). V shed 0 bases, J shed 3 bases, and the junction held 8 bases outside the gene matches. The CDR3 sequence is 15 residues long. Here the CDR3 DNA reads TGTGCCTGGAGTGTACAACGGACAGGAAACTACGAGCAGTACTTC. It is translated as CAWSVQRTGNYEQYF.

The chain is built from TRBV7-2 and TRBJ2-3; D call uncertain. The ends were cut back, 1 base at V and 2 bases at J, with 7 bases in the middle. Germline values: CDR1 SGHTA, CDR2 FQGNSA. The CDR3 is 14 residues long. The CDR3 DNA is TGTGCCAGCAGCTTAGGGCGGTTCACAGATACGCAGTATTTT. As protein: CASSLGRFTDTQYF.

The rearrangement links TRBV5-6 to TRBJ2-1, with D hard to call. The CDR3 extends over 12 amino acids. Trimming left V 2 bases short and J 8 bases short, with 8 bases between. In germline, CDR1 is SGHDT, CDR2 YYEEEE. This chain's CDR3 is CASSLPSDEQFF. The CDR3 nucleotides read TGTGCCAGCAGCTTACCCAGCGATGAGCAGTTCTTC.

V and J are TRBV19 and TRBJ1-1; maybe TRBD1 (6 bases). Between the trimmed V and J ends, which lost 6 bases and 2 bases, there was a span of 10 bases. The CDR3 is made up of 13 amino acids. Germline values: CDR1 LNHDA, CDR2 SQIVND (reference sequence). CDR3 nucleotide sequence: TGTGCCAGTAGGGGGGACATCAACACTGAAGCTTTCTTT. This sequence encodes CASRGDINTEAFF.

The genes are TRBV19 and TRBJ2-1; D gene ambiguous. Germline CDR1 is LNHDA and CDR2 is SQIVND (reference sequence). Trimming cost V 1 base and J 6 bases, with 7 bases left between them. The CDR3 length is 13 residues. CDR3 protein: CASSIAQFNEQFF. CDR3 in DNA: TGTGCCAGTAGTATAGCCCAGTTCAATGAGCAGTTCTTC.